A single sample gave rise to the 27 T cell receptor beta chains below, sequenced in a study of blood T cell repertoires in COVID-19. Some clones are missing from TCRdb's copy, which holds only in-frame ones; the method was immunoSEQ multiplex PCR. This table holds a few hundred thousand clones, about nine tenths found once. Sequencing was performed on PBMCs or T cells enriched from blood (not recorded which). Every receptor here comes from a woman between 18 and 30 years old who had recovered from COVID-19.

The CDR3 sequence is CASSRDSRVDTQYF. DNA for the CDR3: TGTGCCAGTAGCCGGGACAGTCGTGTGGATACGCAGTATTTT. The rearrangement links TRBV19 to TRBJ2-3; 7 bases fit TRBD1. The CDR3 has 14 residues. Germline V gene sequence: CDR1 LNHDA, CDR2 SQIVND (reference sequence). The V and J ends lost 6 bases and 6 bases, in that order; junction bases with no gene match: 9. The complete variable domain, with remaining parts taken from reference TRBV19 and TRBJ2-3, reads DGGITQSPKYLFRKEGQNVTLSCEQNLNHDAMYWYRQDPGQGLRLIYYSQIVNDFQKGDIAEGYSVSREKKESFPLTVTSAQKNPTAFYLCASSRDSRVDTQYFGPGTRLTVL.

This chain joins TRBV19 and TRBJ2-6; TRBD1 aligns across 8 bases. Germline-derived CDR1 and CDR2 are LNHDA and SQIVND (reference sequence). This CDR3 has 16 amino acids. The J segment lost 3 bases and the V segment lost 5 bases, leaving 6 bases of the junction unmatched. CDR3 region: CASSALDRDGANVLTF. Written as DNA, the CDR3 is TGTGCCAGTAGTGCATTGGACAGGGATGGGGCCAACGTCCTGACTTTC.

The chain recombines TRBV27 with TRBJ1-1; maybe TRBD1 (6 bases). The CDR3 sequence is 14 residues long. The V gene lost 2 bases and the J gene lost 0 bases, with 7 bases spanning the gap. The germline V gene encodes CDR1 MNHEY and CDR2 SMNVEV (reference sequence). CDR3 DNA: TGTGCCAGCAGTTTAAGACAGGTGAACACTGAAGCTTTCTTT. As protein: CASSLRQVNTEAFF.

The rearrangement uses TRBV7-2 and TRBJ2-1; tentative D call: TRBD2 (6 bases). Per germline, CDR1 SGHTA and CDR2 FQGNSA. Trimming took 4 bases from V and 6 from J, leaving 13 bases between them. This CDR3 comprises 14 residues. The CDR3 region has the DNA TGTGCCAGCAGCTCCCGGGGCGGGGCCAATGAGCAGTTCTTC. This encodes CASSSRGGANEQFF.

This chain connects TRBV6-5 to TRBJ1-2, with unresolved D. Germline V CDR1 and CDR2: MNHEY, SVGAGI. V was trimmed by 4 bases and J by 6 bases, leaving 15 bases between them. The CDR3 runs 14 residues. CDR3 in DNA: TGTGCCAGCAGTTCATGGGGAGGAACGGATGGCTACACCTTC. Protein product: CASSSWGGTDGYTF.

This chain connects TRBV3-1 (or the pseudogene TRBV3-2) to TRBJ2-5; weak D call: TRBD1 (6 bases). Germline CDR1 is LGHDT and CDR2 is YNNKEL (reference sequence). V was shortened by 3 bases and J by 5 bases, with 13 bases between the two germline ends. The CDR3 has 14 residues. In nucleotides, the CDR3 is TGTGCCAGCAGCCAGAACAGGGTATGGGAGACCCAGTACTTC. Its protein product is CASSQNRVWETQYF.

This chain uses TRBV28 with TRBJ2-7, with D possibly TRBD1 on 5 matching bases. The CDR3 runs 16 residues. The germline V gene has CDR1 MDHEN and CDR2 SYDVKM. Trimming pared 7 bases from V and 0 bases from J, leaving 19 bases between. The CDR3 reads CASTLGAGSVSYEQYF. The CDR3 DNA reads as TGTGCCAGCACCCTAGGGGCCGGGTCGGTCTCCTACGAGCAGTACTTC.

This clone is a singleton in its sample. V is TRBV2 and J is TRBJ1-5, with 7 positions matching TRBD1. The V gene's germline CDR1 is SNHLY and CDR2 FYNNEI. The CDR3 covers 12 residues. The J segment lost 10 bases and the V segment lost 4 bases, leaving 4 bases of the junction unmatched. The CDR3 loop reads CASSGQGGPQHF. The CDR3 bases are TGTGCCAGCAGTGGACAGGGAGGTCCCCAGCATTTT.

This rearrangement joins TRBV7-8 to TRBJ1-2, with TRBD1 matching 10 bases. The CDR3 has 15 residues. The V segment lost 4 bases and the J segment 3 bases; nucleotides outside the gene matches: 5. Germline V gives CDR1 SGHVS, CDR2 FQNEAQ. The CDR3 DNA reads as TGTGCCAGCAGCTACGACAGGGGGCAATACTATGGCTACACCTTC. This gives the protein CASSYDRGQYYGYTF.

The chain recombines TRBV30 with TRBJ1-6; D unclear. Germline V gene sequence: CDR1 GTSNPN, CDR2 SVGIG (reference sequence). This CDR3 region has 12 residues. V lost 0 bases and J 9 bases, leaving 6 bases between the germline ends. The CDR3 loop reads CAWSVAGSPLHF. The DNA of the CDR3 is TGTGCCTGGAGTGTAGCCGGTTCACCCCTCCACTTT.

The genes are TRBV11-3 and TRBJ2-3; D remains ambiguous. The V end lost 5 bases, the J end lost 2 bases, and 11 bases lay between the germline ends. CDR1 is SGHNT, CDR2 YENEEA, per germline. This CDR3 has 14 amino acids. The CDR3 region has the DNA TGTGCCAGCAGCCCCATGACTGCCACAGATACGCAGTATTTT. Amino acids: CASSPMTATDTQYF. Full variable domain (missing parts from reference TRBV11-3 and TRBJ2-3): EAGVVQSPRYKIIEKKQPVAFWCNPISGHNTLYWYLQNLGQGPELLIRYENEEAVDDSQLPKDRFSAERLKGVDSTLKIQPAELGDSAVYLCASSPMTATDTQYFGPGTRLTVL.

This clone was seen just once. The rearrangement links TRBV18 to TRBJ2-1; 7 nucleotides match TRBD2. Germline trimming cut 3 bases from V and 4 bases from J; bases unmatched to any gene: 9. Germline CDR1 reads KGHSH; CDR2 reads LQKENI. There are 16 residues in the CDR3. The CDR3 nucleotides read TGTGCCAGCTCACCGGGTGGACTAGGGATATACAATGAGCAGTTCTTC. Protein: CASSPGGLGIYNEQFF.

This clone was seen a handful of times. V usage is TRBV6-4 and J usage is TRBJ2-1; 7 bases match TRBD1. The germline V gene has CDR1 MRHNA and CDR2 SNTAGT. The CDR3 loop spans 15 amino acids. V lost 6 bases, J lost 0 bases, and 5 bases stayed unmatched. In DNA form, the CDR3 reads TGTGCCAGCAGCACGCAGGGGGACTCCTACAATGAGCAGTTCTTC. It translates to CASSTQGDSYNEQFF.

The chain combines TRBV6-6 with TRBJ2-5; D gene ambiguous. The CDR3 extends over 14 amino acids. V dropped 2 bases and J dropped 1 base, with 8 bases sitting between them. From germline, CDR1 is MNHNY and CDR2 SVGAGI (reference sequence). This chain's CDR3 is CASSYVVRQETQYF. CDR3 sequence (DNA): TGTGCCAGCAGTTACGTTGTTCGCCAAGAGACCCAGTACTTC.

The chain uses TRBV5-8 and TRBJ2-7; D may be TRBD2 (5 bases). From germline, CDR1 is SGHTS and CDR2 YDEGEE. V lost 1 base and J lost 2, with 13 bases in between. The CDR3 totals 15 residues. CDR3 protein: CASSLFTGMTYEQYF. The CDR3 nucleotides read TGTGCCAGCAGCTTGTTTACGGGGATGACCTACGAGCAGTACTTC.

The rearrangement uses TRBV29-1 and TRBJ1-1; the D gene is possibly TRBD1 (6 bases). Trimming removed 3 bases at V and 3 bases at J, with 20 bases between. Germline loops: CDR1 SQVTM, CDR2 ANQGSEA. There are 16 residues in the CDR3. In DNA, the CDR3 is TGCAGCGTTGAGGGGGCGGGCCATGGGGGTTACACTGAAGCTTTCTTT. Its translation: CSVEGAGHGGYTEAFF.

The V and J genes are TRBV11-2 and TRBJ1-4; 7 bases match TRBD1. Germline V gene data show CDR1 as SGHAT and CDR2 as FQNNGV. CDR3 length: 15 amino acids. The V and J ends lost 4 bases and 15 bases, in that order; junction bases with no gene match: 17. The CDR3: CASSSNAGATGYLFF. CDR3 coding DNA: TGTGCCAGCAGCTCAAACGCTGGAGCGACAGGGTACTTGTTTTTT.

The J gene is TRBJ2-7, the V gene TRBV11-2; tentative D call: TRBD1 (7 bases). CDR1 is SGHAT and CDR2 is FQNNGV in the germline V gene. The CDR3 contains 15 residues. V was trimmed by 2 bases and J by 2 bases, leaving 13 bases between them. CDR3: CASSLSQGGPYEQYF. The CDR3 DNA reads TGTGCCAGCAGCTTATCGCAGGGGGGCCCCTACGAGCAGTACTTC. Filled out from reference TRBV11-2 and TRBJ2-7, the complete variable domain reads EAGVAQSPRYKIIEKRQSVAFWCNPISGHATLYWYQQILGQGPKLLIQFQNNGVVDDSQLPKDRFSAERLKGVDSTLKIQPAKLEDSAVYLCASSLSQGGPYEQYFGPGTRLTVT.

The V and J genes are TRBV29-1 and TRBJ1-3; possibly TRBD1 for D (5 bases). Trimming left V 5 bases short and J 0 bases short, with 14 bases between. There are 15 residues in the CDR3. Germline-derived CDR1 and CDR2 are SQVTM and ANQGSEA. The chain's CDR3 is CSVYGSQGSGNTIYF. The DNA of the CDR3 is TGCAGCGTTTACGGCAGTCAGGGCTCTGGAAACACCATATATTTT.

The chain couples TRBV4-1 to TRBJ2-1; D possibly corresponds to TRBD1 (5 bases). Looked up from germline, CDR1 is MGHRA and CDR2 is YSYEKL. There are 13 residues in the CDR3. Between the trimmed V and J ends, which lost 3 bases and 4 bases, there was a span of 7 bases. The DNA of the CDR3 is TGCGCCAGCAGCCAGACAGTTTACAATGAGCAGTTCTTC. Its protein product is CASSQTVYNEQFF.

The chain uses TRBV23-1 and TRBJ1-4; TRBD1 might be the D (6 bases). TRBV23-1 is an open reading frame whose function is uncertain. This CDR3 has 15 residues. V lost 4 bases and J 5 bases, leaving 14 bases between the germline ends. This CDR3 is CASSLRTEENEKLFF. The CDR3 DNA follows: TGCGCCAGCAGTCTTAGGACAGAAGAGAATGAAAAACTGTTTTTT.

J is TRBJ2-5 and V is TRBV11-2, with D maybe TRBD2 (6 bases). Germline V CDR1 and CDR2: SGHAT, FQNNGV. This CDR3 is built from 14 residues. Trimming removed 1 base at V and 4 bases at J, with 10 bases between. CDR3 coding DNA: TGTGCCAGCAGCTTAGGGGCGGGGTTAGAGACCCAGTACTTC. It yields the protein CASSLGAGLETQYF.

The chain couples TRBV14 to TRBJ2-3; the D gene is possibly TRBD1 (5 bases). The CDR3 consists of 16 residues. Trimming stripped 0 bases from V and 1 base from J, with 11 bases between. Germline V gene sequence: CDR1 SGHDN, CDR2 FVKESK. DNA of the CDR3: TGTGCCAGCAGCCAAGATCAGGGTTCAGGCACAGATACGCAGTATTTT. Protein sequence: CASSQDQGSGTDTQYF.

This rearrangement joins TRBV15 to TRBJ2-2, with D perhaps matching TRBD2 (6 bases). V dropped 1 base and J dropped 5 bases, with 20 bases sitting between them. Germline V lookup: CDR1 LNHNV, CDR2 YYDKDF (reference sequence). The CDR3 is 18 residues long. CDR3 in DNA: TGTGCCACCAGCAGAGTCGTACTAGCCCATCGGAAGACCGGGGAGCTGTTTTTT. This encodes CATSRVVLAHRKTGELFF.

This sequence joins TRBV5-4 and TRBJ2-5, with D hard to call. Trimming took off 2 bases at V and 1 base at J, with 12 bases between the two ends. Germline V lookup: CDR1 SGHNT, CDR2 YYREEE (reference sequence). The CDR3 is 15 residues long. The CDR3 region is CASSFRRHGQETQYF. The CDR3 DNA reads TGTGCCAGCAGCTTTCGGCGACACGGCCAAGAGACCCAGTACTTC.

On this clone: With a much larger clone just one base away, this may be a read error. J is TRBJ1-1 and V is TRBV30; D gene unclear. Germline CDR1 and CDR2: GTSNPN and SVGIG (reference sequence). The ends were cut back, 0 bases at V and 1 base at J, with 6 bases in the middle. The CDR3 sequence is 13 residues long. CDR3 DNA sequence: TGTGCCTGGAGTGTACGGGGGAACACTGAAGCTTTCTTT. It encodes CAWSVRGNTEAFF.

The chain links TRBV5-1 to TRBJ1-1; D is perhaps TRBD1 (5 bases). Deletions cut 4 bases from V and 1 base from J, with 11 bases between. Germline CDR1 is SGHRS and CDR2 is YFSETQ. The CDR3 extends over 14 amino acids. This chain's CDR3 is CASSAGPGNTEAFF. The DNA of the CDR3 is TGCGCCAGCAGCGCGGGGCCGGGGAACACTGAAGCTTTCTTT. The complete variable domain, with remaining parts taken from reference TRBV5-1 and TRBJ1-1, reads KAGVTQTPRYLIKTRGQQVTLSCSPISGHRSVSWYQQTPGQGLQFLFEYFSETQRNKGNFPGRFSGRQFSNSRSEMNVSTLELGDSALYLCASSAGPGNTEAFFGQGTRLTVV.